The 3 T cell receptor beta chains below were found in one sample sequenced in a study of blood T cell repertoires in COVID-19. Assay used: immunoSEQ multiplex PCR; TCRdb lists only in-frame clones, some missing. The sample comprises over 25,000 clones, approximately 91% of which are singletons, and roughly an eighth rests with the top ten. Specimen: peripheral blood. These receptors originate from a human donor with active COVID-19. The donor label of this sample is uncertain.

The chain couples TRBV6-4 to TRBJ1-2; the D gene is possibly TRBD1 (5 bases). This CDR3 contains 17 residues. Looked up from germline, CDR1 is MRHNA and CDR2 is SNTAGT. The V gene lost 4 bases and the J gene lost 7 bases, with 25 bases spanning the gap. The CDR3: CASSGPLVSQGMSGYTF. CDR3 in DNA: TGTGCCAGCAGTGGCCCCCTTGTTTCGCAGGGCATGAGTGGCTACACCTTC.

The J gene is TRBJ1-1, the V gene TRBV27; TRBD1 might be the D (5 bases). CDR1 and CDR2 (germline): MNHEY, SMNVEV (reference sequence). Deletions cut 2 bases from V and 1 base from J, with 8 bases between. This CDR3 is built from 14 residues. The CDR3 protein is CASSLGGSNTEAFF. The CDR3 bases are TGTGCCAGCAGTTTAGGGGGGTCGAACACTGAAGCTTTCTTT.

The chain combines TRBV7-2 with TRBJ1-4; no reliable D call. The CDR3 spans 14 residues. Germline loops: CDR1 SGHTA, CDR2 FQGNSA. V lost 1 base, J lost 5 bases, and 8 bases lay in between. This CDR3 reads CASSLGGSNEKLFF. CDR3 sequence (DNA): TGTGCCAGCAGCTTAGGAGGAAGCAATGAAAAACTGTTTTTT.